The rows below give T cell receptor beta chains drawn from one sample of a study of response to subunit inactivated influenza vaccine. From the RT-PCR reads, TCRdb called clonotypes with MiXCR, one entry per CDR3 protein. The top ten clones hold around 7% of a sample with about 700,000 distinct CDR3 sequences, roughly 14% of them seen once. Sequenced here: PBMCs from blood, sampled 14 to 15 days before vaccination. These receptor sequences come from a man between 50 and 59 years old who received an inactivated influenza vaccine. The CDR3 runs from the conserved cysteine through the conserved F or W. The D gene is left open where the match is weak. Not all rows give a size; the values are once, few, many and, for expanded clones, a class.

d_call: TRBD2; v_call: TRBV11-2; j_call: TRBJ2-7; clone_size: few; cdr3_nt: TGTGCCAGCAGCTTAATGAGCGGGGCCTACGAGCAGTACTTC; cdr3_aa: CASSLMSGAYEQYF
d_call: TRBD2; v_call: TRBV5-1; j_call: TRBJ2-2; clone_size: NA; cdr3_nt: TGCGCCAGCACCGGGACTAGCGGGGTTCCCGGGGAGCTGTTTTTT; cdr3_aa: CASTGTSGVPGELFF
d_call: TRBD2; v_call: TRBV10-3; j_call: TRBJ2-1; clone_size: NA; cdr3_nt: TGTGCCATCAGCCTGCCGGGACTAGCATACAATGAGCAGTTCTTC; cdr3_aa: CAISLPGLAYNEQFF
d_call: TRBD1; v_call: TRBV6-2/TRBV6-3; j_call: TRBJ2-7; clone_size: few; cdr3_nt: TGTGCCAGCAGGGCCGGGACAGGGAAACCCTCTGAATACGAGCAGTACTTC; cdr3_aa: CASRAGTGKPSEYEQYF
d_call: NA; v_call: TRBV6-2/TRBV6-3; j_call: TRBJ2-1; clone_size: few; cdr3_nt: TGTGCCAGCAGTCGCCCTAGTGGTCGAGAGCAGTTCTTC; cdr3_aa: CASSRPSGREQFF
d_call: NA; v_call: TRBV29-1; j_call: TRBJ2-4; clone_size: few; cdr3_nt: TGCAGCGTATCCCTCGGAGACATTCAGTACTTC; cdr3_aa: CSVSLGDIQYF
d_call: NA; v_call: TRBV5-5; j_call: TRBJ2-5; clone_size: NA; cdr3_nt: TGTGCCAGCAGCGGGGATCTGCGACAAGAGACCCAGTACTTC; cdr3_aa: CASSGDLRQETQYF
d_call: NA; v_call: TRBV7-2; j_call: TRBJ2-7; clone_size: NA; cdr3_nt: TGTGCCAGCAGCTGGGACTCCTACTACGAGCAGTACTTC; cdr3_aa: CASSWDSYYEQYF
d_call: NA; v_call: TRBV6-2/TRBV6-3; j_call: TRBJ2-7; clone_size: few; cdr3_nt: TGTGCCAGCGGCAAGACAGGTTACAACGAGCAGTACTTC; cdr3_aa: CASGKTGYNEQYF
d_call: TRBD1; v_call: TRBV7-2; j_call: TRBJ1-2; clone_size: NA; cdr3_nt: TGTGCCAGCAGCTTAGCCCAGGGGGGTGGTGGCTACACCTTC; cdr3_aa: CASSLAQGGGGYTF
d_call: NA; v_call: TRBV20-1; j_call: TRBJ1-2; clone_size: few; cdr3_nt: TGCAGTGCTAGATCCGGCTATGGCTACACCTTC; cdr3_aa: CSARSGYGYTF
d_call: NA; v_call: TRBV20-1; j_call: TRBJ2-7; clone_size: NA; cdr3_nt: TGCAGTGCTAGCCTGACAGACTCCTACGAGCAGTACTTC; cdr3_aa: CSASLTDSYEQYF
d_call: NA; v_call: TRBV15; j_call: TRBJ2-1; clone_size: NA; cdr3_nt: TGTGCCACCAGCAGATTGCGGGACGGACACCTCAATGAGCAGTTCTTC; cdr3_aa: CATSRLRDGHLNEQFF
d_call: NA; v_call: TRBV5-6; j_call: TRBJ2-2; clone_size: few; cdr3_nt: TGTGCCAGCAGCAAGGGTCCCCCTGTCACCGGGGAGCTGTTTTTT; cdr3_aa: CASSKGPPVTGELFF
d_call: TRBD1; v_call: TRBV6-5; j_call: TRBJ1-5; clone_size: NA; cdr3_nt: TGTGCCAGCAGTTTAACCGGGACAGTCAGCCAGCCCCAGCATTTT; cdr3_aa: CASSLTGTVSQPQHF
d_call: NA; v_call: TRBV7-9; j_call: TRBJ2-3; clone_size: few; cdr3_nt: TGTGCCAGCAGCTTACCGACAGCTAGCACAGATACGCAGTATTTT; cdr3_aa: CASSLPTASTDTQYF
d_call: NA; v_call: TRBV10-1; j_call: TRBJ1-4; clone_size: NA; cdr3_nt: TGCGCCAGCAGTGCTCTCCGATCGAACCCGGCGAACCCAGGAGGGGGTCGTGAAAAACTGTTTTTT; cdr3_aa: CASSALRSNPANPGGGREKLFF
d_call: NA; v_call: TRBV2; j_call: TRBJ2-1; clone_size: many; cdr3_nt: TGTGCCAGCAGTGCTCTAAAGATCTTC; cdr3_aa: CASSALKIF
d_call: NA; v_call: TRBV6-2/TRBV6-3; j_call: TRBJ2-7; clone_size: NA; cdr3_nt: TGTGCCAGCAGTTACCCTCTGGGGGCCCTTACCTACGAGCAGTACTTC; cdr3_aa: CASSYPLGALTYEQYF
d_call: NA; v_call: TRBV4-3; j_call: TRBJ2-1; clone_size: few; cdr3_nt: TGCGCCAGCAGCCAAGGACTGCTTCGGACTAACAGTGAGCAGTTCTTC; cdr3_aa: CASSQGLLRTNSEQFF
d_call: TRBD2; v_call: TRBV18; j_call: TRBJ2-2; clone_size: few; cdr3_nt: TGTGCCAGCTCTGCCGGGACAGCGGGACTAGCGACTACCGGGGAGCTGTTTTTT; cdr3_aa: CASSAGTAGLATTGELFF
d_call: NA; v_call: TRBV28; j_call: TRBJ1-4; clone_size: NA; cdr3_nt: TGTGCCAGCAGACAAGGGCGGCTCAGGGAAAAACTGTTTTTT; cdr3_aa: CASRQGRLREKLFF
d_call: NA; v_call: TRBV7-8; j_call: TRBJ2-1; clone_size: few; cdr3_nt: TGTGCCAGCAGCTTAGGTCTTCTAGCGATAACTCCTGAGCAGTTCTTC; cdr3_aa: CASSLGLLAITPEQFF
d_call: NA; v_call: TRBV7-9; j_call: TRBJ2-7; clone_size: NA; cdr3_nt: TGTGCCAGCAGCCCCCGGGACGGGGCGACCTACGAGCAGTACTTC; cdr3_aa: CASSPRDGATYEQYF
d_call: NA; v_call: TRBV2; j_call: TRBJ2-1; clone_size: NA; cdr3_nt: TGTGCCAGCAGTGCCTTAATTCCATCCTACAATGAGCAGTTCTTC; cdr3_aa: CASSALIPSYNEQFF
d_call: NA; v_call: TRBV18; j_call: TRBJ2-2; clone_size: few; cdr3_nt: TGTGCCAGCTCACCGATACTGTCGTCCGGGGAGCTGTTTTTT; cdr3_aa: CASSPILSSGELFF
d_call: NA; v_call: TRBV9; j_call: TRBJ1-3; clone_size: NA; cdr3_nt: TGTGCCAGCAGCGTAGGGGTGCACGCTAACTCTGGAAACACCATATATTTT; cdr3_aa: CASSVGVHANSGNTIYF
d_call: NA; v_call: TRBV2; j_call: TRBJ1-2; clone_size: once; cdr3_nt: TGTGCCAGCAGGACAGGTCTCACCAACTATGGCTACACCTTC; cdr3_aa: CASRTGLTNYGYTF
d_call: NA; v_call: TRBV10-3; j_call: TRBJ2-7; clone_size: NA; cdr3_nt: TGTGCCATCAGTGGGAGGGACAATCCCGAGCAGTACTTC; cdr3_aa: CAISGRDNPEQYF
d_call: NA; v_call: TRBV9; j_call: TRBJ2-3; clone_size: many; cdr3_nt: TGTGCCAGCAGCGTACTACAGGACGGCACAGATACGCAGTATTTT; cdr3_aa: CASSVLQDGTDTQYF
d_call: NA; v_call: TRBV23-1; j_call: TRBJ2-6; clone_size: few; cdr3_nt: TGCGCCAACTACAGCCTCTCTGGGGCCAACGTCCTGACTTTC; cdr3_aa: CANYSLSGANVLTF
d_call: TRBD1; v_call: TRBV7-8; j_call: TRBJ2-7; clone_size: few; cdr3_nt: TGTGCCAGCAGCCCCGGACAGGGTGCCCCCTACGAGCAGTACTTC; cdr3_aa: CASSPGQGAPYEQYF
d_call: TRBD1; v_call: TRBV2; j_call: TRBJ2-7; clone_size: many; cdr3_nt: TGTGCCAGCAGTGGGGACAGGGCTTCCTACGAGCAGTACTTC; cdr3_aa: CASSGDRASYEQYF
d_call: TRBD2; v_call: TRBV12-3/TRBV12-4; j_call: TRBJ2-7; clone_size: many; cdr3_nt: TGTGCCAGCAGTCTTCCGGGGGGCGAGCAGTACTTC; cdr3_aa: CASSLPGGEQYF
d_call: TRBD2; v_call: TRBV12-3/TRBV12-4; j_call: TRBJ2-1; clone_size: NA; cdr3_nt: TGTGCCAGCAGTTTTGGGGGACTAGCGGGGTACAATGAGCAGTTCTTC; cdr3_aa: CASSFGGLAGYNEQFF
d_call: TRBD2; v_call: TRBV30; j_call: TRBJ2-5; clone_size: NA; cdr3_nt: TGTGCCTGGGATGCGGGACTAGCGATGGAGACCCAGTACTTC; cdr3_aa: CAWDAGLAMETQYF
d_call: NA; v_call: TRBV18; j_call: TRBJ2-3; clone_size: NA; cdr3_nt: TGTGCCAGCTCACCACGAGCGGACGCTACCCTGCCAGATACGCAGTATTTT; cdr3_aa: CASSPRADATLPDTQYF
d_call: NA; v_call: TRBV28; j_call: TRBJ2-3; clone_size: NA; cdr3_nt: TGTGCCAGCAGGACGGGGGGCGAGGTGGGCACAGATACGCAGTATTTT; cdr3_aa: CASRTGGEVGTDTQYF
d_call: NA; v_call: TRBV12-3/TRBV12-4; j_call: TRBJ2-1; clone_size: few; cdr3_nt: TGTGCCAGCAGTTCAGGGATTTCCTACAATGAGCAGTTCTTC; cdr3_aa: CASSSGISYNEQFF
d_call: TRBD2; v_call: TRBV5-5; j_call: TRBJ2-7; clone_size: NA; cdr3_nt: TGTGCCAGCAGCTCCGAGCGGGGGGTCTCCTACGAGCAGTACTTC; cdr3_aa: CASSSERGVSYEQYF
d_call: NA; v_call: TRBV6-5; j_call: TRBJ2-2; clone_size: few; cdr3_nt: TGTGCCAGCAGTTACCGACGGCCCAACACCGGGGAGCTGTTTTTT; cdr3_aa: CASSYRRPNTGELFF
d_call: TRBD2; v_call: TRBV10-2; j_call: TRBJ2-1; clone_size: NA; cdr3_nt: TGCGCCAGCGTTCCGGGACTAGTTCCGTACAATGAGCAGTTCTTC; cdr3_aa: CASVPGLVPYNEQFF
d_call: TRBD2; v_call: TRBV10-3; j_call: TRBJ2-3; clone_size: NA; cdr3_nt: TGTGCCATCAGTGAGCCCGTAACCGGGACTAGCGGAACAGATACGCAGTATTTT; cdr3_aa: CAISEPVTGTSGTDTQYF